The 14 T cell receptor beta chains listed next were all sequenced from one sample in a study of post-analysis software for immune sequencing data. Their antigens remain unidentified. Prepared TCR beta cDNA libraries contained unique molecular identifiers. Each CDR3 protein gets one entry after TCRdb re-called the PCR reads with MiXCR. The sample lists about 770,000 distinct CDR3 sequences, 40% to 55% occurring once. Findings and limits, study-wide: With TRBV5-6, TRBV5-1 and TRBV20-1 included, about five TRBV segments were more frequent in patients than in controls.

Sequenced sample: blood. These receptors were collected from a girl aged 5 to 17 with multiple sclerosis.

This clonotype has a handful of counts. CDR3: CASSRGPRGVNTDTQYF. The CDR3 bases are TGTGCCAGCAGCCGTGGGCCAAGGGGAGTAAATACAGATACGCAGTATTTT. The chain joins TRBV11-2 to TRBJ2-3, with D tentatively TRBD1 or TRBD2 (5 bases each). The CDR3 has 17 residues. Germline V gene data show CDR1 as SGHAT and CDR2 as FQNNGV. With 5 bases removed from V and 3 bases from J, the gap between germline ends came to 21 bases.

The table lists this clonotype with a few counts. This sequence joins TRBV28 and TRBJ2-3; D not certain. The CDR3 is 12 residues long. Trimming took 1 base from V and 11 from J, leaving 10 bases between them. Germline values: CDR1 MDHEN, CDR2 SYDVKM. CDR3 amino acids: CASSLYFKEQYF. As DNA, the CDR3 is TGTGCCAGCAGTTTATATTTCAAGGAGCAGTATTTT. Using reference TRBV28 and TRBJ2-3 for the parts outside the CDR3, the full variable domain is DVKVTQSSRYLVKRTGEKVFLECVQDMDHENMFWYRQDPGLGLRLIYFSYDVKMKEKGDIPEGYSVSREKKERFSLILESASTNQTSMYLCASSLYFKEQYFGPGTRLTVL.

A note on this clonotype: One junction end disagrees with the germline gene, perhaps due to a read error. V usage is TRBV10-3 and J usage is TRBJ2-1; D is perhaps TRBD1 or TRBD2 (5 bases each). CDR3 length: 13 amino acids. Germline-derived CDR1 and CDR2 are ENHRY and SYGVKD. CDR3 loop: CASSEGQAYEQFF. The CDR3 DNA reads as TGTGCCAGCAGTGAGGGGCAGGCCTATGAGCAGTTCTTC.

The chain uses TRBV9 and TRBJ2-7; D is uncertain. Germline V CDR1 and CDR2: SGDLS, YYNGEE. V was clipped by 0 bases and J by 4 bases, with 11 bases between them. The CDR3 sequence is 14 residues long. The CDR3 protein is CASSVDAVDYEQYF. CDR3 nucleotide sequence: TGTGCCAGCAGCGTAGACGCAGTGGATTACGAGCAGTACTTC. Full variable domain (rest looked up from reference TRBV9 and TRBJ2-7): DSGVTQTPKHLITATGQRVTLRCSPRSGDLSVYWYQQSLDQGLQFLIQYYNGEERAKGNILERFSAQQFPDLHSELNLSSLELGDSALYFCASSVDAVDYEQYFGPGTRLTVT.

There are a few counts of this clonotype. A much larger clone lies one base from this, so it may be a read error. The gene calls are TRBV7-9 and TRBJ2-5, with no clear D. CDR3 length: 12 residues. V lost 0 bases and J lost 5, with 4 bases in between. The germline gives CDR1 SEHNR, CDR2 FQNEAQ (reference sequence). For the CDR3, the DNA is TGTGCCAGCAGCTTAGCGGTGGAGACCCAGTACTTC. This encodes CASSLAVETQYF. Filled out from reference TRBV7-9 and TRBJ2-5, the complete variable domain reads DTGVSQNPRHKITKRGQNVTFRCDPISEHNRLYWYRQTLGQGPEFLTYFQNEAQLEKSRLLSDRFSAERPKGSFSTLEIQRTEQGDSAMYLCASSLAVETQYFGPGTRLLVL.

J is TRBJ1-1 and V is TRBV29-1; D is ambiguous. From germline, CDR1 is SQVTM and CDR2 ANQGSEA. This CDR3 has 14 amino acids. The ends were cut back, 3 bases at V and 2 bases at J, with 13 bases in the middle. The CDR3 here is CSVDPVRSNTEAFF. DNA of the CDR3: TGCAGCGTTGATCCGGTCCGCTCTAACACTGAAGCTTTCTTT.

This clonotype was picked up a small number of times. V and J are TRBV6-5 and TRBJ1-2; D is possibly TRBD1 (5 bases). The CDR3 loop spans 13 amino acids. The germline V gene has CDR1 MNHEY and CDR2 SVGAGI. The V end lost 8 bases, the J end lost 4 bases, and 14 bases lay between the germline ends. CDR3 in DNA: TGTGCCAGCCGACATCCCGACAGCTATGGCTACACCTTC. Protein: CASRHPDSYGYTF.

This clonotype was recorded a few times. The chain couples TRBV10-3 to TRBJ2-1, with 7 bases matching TRBD2. CDR1 and CDR2 from the germline V gene are ENHRY and SYGVKD. Trimming cost V 6 bases and J 6 bases; bases outside gene matches: 11. The CDR3 is 15 amino acids. CDR3 sequence reads: CAIRWTSGASNEQFF. CDR3 DNA: TGTGCCATCAGATGGACTAGTGGGGCCTCCAATGAGCAGTTCTTC.

The genes are TRBV3-1 and TRBJ2-4; tentative D call: TRBD2 (6 bases). The last part of the DNA fits TRBJ2-5 better; the J call may be wrong. The CDR3 consists of 15 residues. Germline CDR1 LGHDT, CDR2 YNNKEL (reference sequence). This CDR3 is CASSQDPRRGETQYF. The CDR3 DNA reads as TGTGCCAGCAGCCAAGATCCACGGAGGGGAGAGACCCAGTACTTC.

This clonotype was found once. V is TRBV9 and J is TRBJ1-4; D gene ambiguous. The CDR3 spans 14 residues. The ends were cut back, 7 bases at V and 0 bases at J, with 10 bases in the middle. Germline V gene sequence: CDR1 SGDLS, CDR2 YYNGEE. CDR3 amino acids: CASQRGTTNEKLFF. The DNA of the CDR3 is TGTGCCAGCCAGCGAGGGACAACTAATGAAAAACTGTTTTTT.

This clonotype turned up a few times. V gene TRBV6-5 combines with J gene TRBJ1-5; D unresolved. Germline V CDR1 and CDR2: MNHEY, SVGAGI. Trimming removed 8 bases from V and 9 bases from J, with 17 bases in between. This CDR3 comprises 13 residues. CDR3 in amino acids: CASAYDPLWPQHF. Here the CDR3 DNA reads TGTGCCAGCGCCTACGACCCCCTATGGCCCCAGCATTTT.

The chain combines TRBV2 with TRBJ2-7; no clear D. Per germline, CDR1 SNHLY and CDR2 FYNNEI. V gave up 5 bases and J gave up 0 bases, with 8 bases separating them. This CDR3 spans 13 amino acids. CDR3 sequence reads: CASSKSLSYEQYF. CDR3 bases: TGTGCCAGCAGTAAGTCCCTCTCCTACGAGCAGTACTTC.

The J gene is TRBJ2-1, the V gene TRBV11-2; possibly TRBD2 for D (7 bases). Germline V gene data show CDR1 as SGHAT and CDR2 as FQNNGV. The CDR3 runs 18 residues. Trimming removed 3 bases from V and 5 bases from J, with 23 bases in between. CDR3 sequence: CASSLEPFGGPPNNEQFF. DNA of the CDR3: TGTGCCAGCAGCTTGGAACCGTTCGGGGGGCCCCCTAACAATGAGCAGTTCTTC.

This chain connects TRBV5-6 to TRBJ2-7; 7 bases agree with TRBD1. V was pared by 4 bases and J by 5 bases, with 15 bases of the junction left unmatched. This CDR3 spans 16 amino acids. The germline V gene encodes CDR1 SGHDT and CDR2 YYEEEE. CDR3 residues: CASSPLRTGIIHEQYF. CDR3 in DNA: TGTGCCAGCAGCCCCCTAAGGACAGGAATTATACACGAGCAGTACTTC.